This TCR beta chain was found in a study of blood T cell repertoires in COVID-19. Across the whole study: Samples taken during acute and convalescent COVID-19 were collected in the United States, Italy and Spain. The analysed material was cDNA or gDNA that came from T cells, B-cell-depleted T cells, or PBMCs.

Only one count was recorded for this clone. Looked up from germline, CDR1 is LGHDT and CDR2 is YNNKEL (reference sequence). Trimming stripped 4 bases from V and 0 bases from J, with 12 bases between. This CDR3 contains 15 residues. The authors' processing: For nucleated cells, counts were estimated from reference gene primer amplification. Profiled with immunoSEQ multiplex PCR; TCRdb holds only in-frame clones, not every one. That table supplies the V and J calls and clone size; D and trimming were determined from the DNA. The sample includes approximately 350,000 clones, around 91% seen only once; the top ten take around 3.3%.

The sequencing input was peripheral blood. The clonotype originates from a woman aged 18-29 years who had recovered from COVID-19. V gene TRBV3-1 (or the pseudogene TRBV3-2) combines with J gene TRBJ1-1; D may be TRBD1 (6 bases). CDR3 coding DNA: TGTGCCAGCAGCCTCTGGACAGCGATGAACACTGAAGCTTTCTTT. Translated: CASSLWTAMNTEAFF.